Each of the 3 T cell receptor beta chains below was sequenced from the same sample in a study of cytomegalovirus exposure and HLA in healthy donors. Some clones are missing from TCRdb's copy, which holds only in-frame ones; the method was immunoSEQ multiplex PCR. The sample records some 260,000 clones, roughly 87% being singletons. The sequenced sample consisted of PBMCs. The receptor set was obtained from a man between 18 and 29 years old in good health and CMV-seropositive.

The rearrangement uses TRBV6-1 and TRBJ2-1; D is uncertain. Germline CDR1 is MNHNS and CDR2 is SASEGT. This CDR3 contains 15 residues. V lost 5 bases and J lost 8, with 19 bases in between. In DNA form, the CDR3 reads TGTGCCAGCAGTAGACCGGATCCTCCCGGGTATGAGCAGTTCTTC. Its protein product is CASSRPDPPGYEQFF.

The rearrangement joins TRBV5-4 to TRBJ2-1; TRBD1 agrees at 7 bases. The CDR3 covers 17 residues. The V gene's germline CDR1 is SGHNT and CDR2 YYREEE (reference sequence). Trimming cost V 3 bases and J 6 bases; bases outside gene matches: 15. The CDR3: CASSSPGGQIPSNEQFF. CDR3 bases: TGTGCCAGCAGCTCCCCAGGGGGTCAAATCCCCTCCAATGAGCAGTTCTTC.

The chain is built from TRBV29-1 and TRBJ2-7; D tentatively reads TRBD1 or TRBD2 (6 bases each). Germline values: CDR1 SQVTM, CDR2 ANQGSEA. Deletions cut 2 bases from V and 0 bases from J, with 17 bases between. CDR3 length: 16 amino acids. CDR3 sequence: CSVELGGSASSYEQYF. Here the CDR3 DNA reads TGCAGCGTTGAACTAGGGGGGTCTGCGAGCTCCTACGAGCAGTACTTC.